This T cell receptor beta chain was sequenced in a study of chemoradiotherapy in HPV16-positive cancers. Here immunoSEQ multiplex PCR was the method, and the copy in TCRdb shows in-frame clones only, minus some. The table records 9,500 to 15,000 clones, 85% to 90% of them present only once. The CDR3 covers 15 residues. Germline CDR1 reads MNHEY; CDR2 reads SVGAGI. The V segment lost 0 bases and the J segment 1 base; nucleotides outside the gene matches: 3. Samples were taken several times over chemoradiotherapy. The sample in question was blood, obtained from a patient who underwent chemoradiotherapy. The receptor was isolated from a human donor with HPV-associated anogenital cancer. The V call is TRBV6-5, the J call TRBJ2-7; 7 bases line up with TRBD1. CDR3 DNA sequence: TGTGCCAGCAGTTACTCGGGCAGGGGGTCCTACGAGCAGTACTTC. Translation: CASSYSGRGSYEQYF.